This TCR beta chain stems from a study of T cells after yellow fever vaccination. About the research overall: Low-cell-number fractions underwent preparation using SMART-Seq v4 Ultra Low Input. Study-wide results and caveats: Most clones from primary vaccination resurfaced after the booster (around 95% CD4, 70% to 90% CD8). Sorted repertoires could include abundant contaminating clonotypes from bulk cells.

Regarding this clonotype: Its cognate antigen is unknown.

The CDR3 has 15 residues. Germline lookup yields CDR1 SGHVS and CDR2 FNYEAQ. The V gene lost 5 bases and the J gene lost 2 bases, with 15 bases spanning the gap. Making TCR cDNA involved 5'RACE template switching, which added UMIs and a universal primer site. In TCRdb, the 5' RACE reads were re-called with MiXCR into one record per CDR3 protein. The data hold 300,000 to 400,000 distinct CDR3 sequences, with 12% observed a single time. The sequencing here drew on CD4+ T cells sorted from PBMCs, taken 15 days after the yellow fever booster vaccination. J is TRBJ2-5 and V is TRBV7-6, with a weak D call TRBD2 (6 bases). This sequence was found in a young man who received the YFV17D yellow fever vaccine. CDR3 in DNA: TGTGCCAGCAGCCCAGGAGGGACCTCTCAAGAGACCCAGTACTTC. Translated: CASSPGGTSQETQYF.